Shown below are 4 T cell receptor beta chains from a single sample sequenced in a study of blood T cell repertoires in COVID-19 (TCRdb year 2020). Libraries came from the immunoSEQ multiplex PCR assay. TCRdb re-hosts the immuneACCESS table, in-frame sequences only. Its copies lack some clones; in the studies checked, an unresolved V gene accounts for under half of them, and the cause for the rest is not known. The sample table holds roughly 230,000 clones, of which 90% were seen once. The top ten clonotypes cover 2.1% of the sample. The sequencing sample was made of peripheral blood. All receptors derive from a woman between 55 and 75 years old with COVID-19, enrolled during active disease.

The chain carries TRBV5-1 and TRBJ1-4, with D uncertain. CDR3 length: 13 residues. Per the germline V gene, CDR1 is SGHRS and CDR2 is YFSETQ. Trimming removed 0 bases at V and 12 bases at J, with 12 bases between. In DNA form, the CDR3 reads TGCGCCAGCAGCTTGGATGAACAGTTTGAACTGTTTTTT. Translation gives CASSLDEQFELFF.

This clone appeared once. This chain connects TRBV7-3 to TRBJ2-1; TRBD2 aligns across 10 bases. Trimming at V came to 1 base and at J to 9 bases, leaving 6 bases not matched to a gene. The germline gives CDR1 SGHTA, CDR2 FQGTGA. The CDR3 has 15 residues. The CDR3 DNA reads TGTGCCAGCAGCTTAAGCAGCGGGGGGGCGGTTGAGCAGTTCTTC. Translating gives CASSLSSGGAVEQFF.

This clone was picked up one time. The chain recombines TRBV6-5 with TRBJ1-1; no clear D gene. V dropped 3 bases and J dropped 5 bases, with 13 bases sitting between them. The CDR3 length is 14 residues. Germline V gene lookup returns CDR1 MNHEY and CDR2 SVGAGI. The CDR3 nucleotides read TGTGCCAGCAGTTATGGGCAGGCGGGGACTGAAGCTTTCTTT. It encodes CASSYGQAGTEAFF.

The chain recombines TRBV6-5 with TRBJ1-4, with 7 bases aligning to TRBD1. The CDR3 is made up of 16 amino acids. V lost 4 bases, J lost 5 bases, and 10 bases stayed unmatched. Looked up from germline, CDR1 is MNHEY and CDR2 is SVGAGI. The chain's CDR3 is CASSSPSGTENEKLFF. The CDR3 bases are TGTGCCAGCAGTTCGCCGTCCGGGACAGAGAATGAAAAACTGTTTTTT.